One sample yielded the 29 T cell receptor beta chains listed below, sequenced in a study of T cells after posttransplantation cyclophosphamide listed by TCRdb under 2016. The control cohort was about a dozen patients given myeloablative marrow transplants with methotrexate plus a calcineurin inhibitor, sampled 1 year after transplant. The library was produced with the immunoSEQ multiplex PCR assay. TCRdb re-hosts the immuneACCESS table, in-frame sequences only. Its copies lack some clones; in the studies checked, an unresolved V gene accounts for under half of them, and the cause for the rest is not known. For this sample there are about 22,000 clones; about 89% appear just once. The ten top clones hold 8.2% of the sample. The material was PBMCs, obtained after an allogeneic stem cell transplant with a calcineurin inhibitor and methotrexate. All receptors come from a female patient in her fifties who received an allogeneic stem cell transplant from an unrelated donor, was CMV-positive, and had chronic GVHD only. Post transplant, some T cells may arise from the graft donor.

This clone has only a few counts. The CDR3 region has the DNA TGTGCCATCAGCGGGGACTTTTACACCTACGAGCAGTACTTC. This sequence encodes CAISGDFYTYEQYF. V and J are TRBV10-3 and TRBJ2-7; D may be TRBD2 (6 bases). Deletions cut 6 bases from V and 2 bases from J, with 14 bases between. There are 14 residues in the CDR3. Germline CDR1 and CDR2: ENHRY and SYGVKD.

J is TRBJ1-2 and V is TRBV27; TRBD1 might be the D (6 bases). The CDR3 totals 14 residues. V lost 6 bases and J lost 7, with 18 bases in between. Germline V lookup: CDR1 MNHEY, CDR2 SMNVEV (reference sequence). Here the CDR3 DNA reads TGTGCCAGCAGCCCCACTCCAGGGGTAGGTGGCTACACCTTC. Translated: CASSPTPGVGGYTF.

This chain joins TRBV7-3 and TRBJ2-1; the D gene is possibly TRBD1 (6 bases). This CDR3 contains 18 residues. In germline, CDR1 is SGHTA, CDR2 FQGTGA. Trimming shortened V by 6 bases and J by 2 bases, and 23 bases separated the two germline ends. The CDR3 sequence: CASSPRGSREGAYNEQFF. CDR3 nucleotides: TGTGCCAGCAGTCCAAGGGGGAGTCGGGAAGGGGCCTACAATGAGCAGTTCTTC.

V is TRBV11-2 and J is TRBJ2-7; a possible D gene is TRBD2 (5 bases). The germline V and J ends were trimmed by 5 bases and 3 bases, with 11 bases remaining between them. CDR3 length equals 13 residues. Germline V gives CDR1 SGHAT, CDR2 FQNNGV. The CDR3 region has the DNA TGTGCCAGCAGCAACCACCGGGACTACGAGCAGTACTTC. It is translated as CASSNHRDYEQYF.

The chain employs TRBV29-1 and TRBJ1-1, with D unclear. CDR3 length: 12 amino acids. The V gene's germline CDR1 is SQVTM and CDR2 ANQGSEA. V lost 8 bases to trimming and J lost 5 bases, with 15 bases between them. The CDR3 sequence is CSSCLANTEAFF. The CDR3 nucleotides read TGCAGCAGTTGCCTTGCGAATACTGAAGCTTTCTTT.

This chain joins TRBV27 and TRBJ2-1, with D perhaps matching TRBD2 (6 bases). Trimming removed 8 bases from V and 5 bases from J, with 25 bases in between. The CDR3 spans 17 residues. CDR1 is MNHEY and CDR2 is SMNVEV in the germline V gene (reference sequence). The CDR3, as DNA: TGTGCCAGCGCTCCTAATTCGGGAGCTCTTAACCACAATGAGCAGTTCTTC. Translated, it gives CASAPNSGALNHNEQFF.

The V and J genes are TRBV5-4 and TRBJ2-1; the D is unclear. Germline values: CDR1 SGHNT, CDR2 YYREEE (reference sequence). With 4 bases removed from V and 0 bases from J, the gap between germline ends came to 14 bases. The CDR3 consists of 16 residues. The CDR3 nucleotides are TGTGCCAGCAGCCAAGATCTGACGGGCTCCTACAATGAGCAGTTCTTC. Its protein is CASSQDLTGSYNEQFF.

This clone was detected once. This chain joins TRBV18 and TRBJ1-5, with a weak D call TRBD1 (6 bases). Trimming took off 6 bases at V and 0 bases at J, with 15 bases between the two ends. The length of the CDR3 is 16 residues. The germline CDR1 and CDR2 sequences are KGHSH and LQKENI. The CDR3 nucleotides read TGTGCCAGCTCTCATGACAGGAGCAATAGCAATCAGCCCCAGCATTTT. Translated, it gives CASSHDRSNSNQPQHF. The whole variable domain, filled in from reference TRBV18 and TRBJ1-5, reads NAGVMQNPRHLVRRRGQEARLRCSPMKGHSHVYWYRQLPEEGLKFMVYLQKENIIDESGMPKERFSAEFPKEGPSILRIQQVVRGDSAAYFCASSHDRSNSNQPQHFGDGTRLSIL.

The chain uses TRBV5-1 and TRBJ2-1; 14 nucleotides align to TRBD2. Germline V lookup: CDR1 SGHRS, CDR2 YFSETQ. With V trimmed by 5 bases and J by 6 bases, 4 bases remained unmatched. The CDR3 length is 15 residues. CDR3 sequence: CASRGGLAGANEQFF. The CDR3 DNA follows: TGCGCCAGCAGGGGGGGACTAGCGGGAGCCAATGAGCAGTTCTTC. Variable domain in full (rest from reference TRBV5-1 and TRBJ2-1): KAGVTQTPRYLIKTRGQQVTLSCSPISGHRSVSWYQQTPGQGLQFLFEYFSETQRNKGNFPGRFSGRQFSNSRSEMNVSTLELGDSALYLCASRGGLAGANEQFFGPGTRLTVL.

This clone was seen a handful of times. V and J are TRBV7-2 and TRBJ1-4; tentatively, D is TRBD1 (5 bases). Germline values: CDR1 SGHTA, CDR2 FQGNSA. This CDR3 has 14 amino acids. The germline V and J ends were trimmed by 4 bases and 8 bases, with 14 bases remaining between them. CDR3 loop: CASSSGGLREKLFF. In DNA form, the CDR3 reads TGTGCCAGCAGCTCCGGGGGGTTGCGGGAAAAACTGTTTTTT.

This sequence joins TRBV19 and TRBJ1-3; tentative D call: TRBD1 (6 bases). The V end lost 6 bases, the J end lost 7 bases, and 10 bases lay between the germline ends. Germline assignment: CDR1 LNHDA and CDR2 SQIVND (reference sequence). CDR3 length equals 12 residues. The CDR3 spells CASRLGANTIYF. In nucleotides, the CDR3 is TGTGCCAGTAGATTGGGGGCGAACACCATATATTTT. The full variable domain, completed using reference TRBV19 and TRBJ1-3, is DGGITQSPKYLFRKEGQNVTLSCEQNLNHDAMYWYRQDPGQGLRLIYYSQIVNDFQKGDIAEGYSVSREKKESFPLTVTSAQKNPTAFYLCASRLGANTIYFGEGSWLTVV.

The chain couples TRBV4-2 to TRBJ2-3, with 13 bases fitting TRBD2. The V and J ends lost 3 bases and 0 bases, in that order; junction bases with no gene match: 15. The CDR3 runs 21 residues. Germline assignment: CDR1 LGHNA and CDR2 YNFKEQ. The CDR3 region is CASSHLLLGTSGVSSTDTQYF. The CDR3 coding sequence is TGTGCCAGCAGCCATTTACTGCTGGGGACTAGCGGGGTATCTAGCACAGATACGCAGTATTTT.

The chain joins TRBV28 to TRBJ1-4; 7 bases match TRBD1. The CDR3 runs to 15 residues. The germline V gene encodes CDR1 MDHEN and CDR2 SYDVKM. With V trimmed by 6 bases and J by 0 bases, 4 bases remained unmatched. Here the CDR3 DNA reads TGTGCCAGCAGCCCCGGACAGGCAACTAATGAAAAACTGTTTTTT. It yields the protein CASSPGQATNEKLFF.

Only a few counts were recorded for this clone. The chain recombines TRBV19 with TRBJ1-3; D not resolved. V shed 5 bases and J shed 3 bases, with 8 bases lying between them. Per germline, CDR1 LNHDA and CDR2 SQIVND (reference sequence). This CDR3 has 13 residues. CDR3: CASSYIVGNTIYF. CDR3 bases: TGTGCCAGTAGTTACATCGTTGGAAACACCATATATTTT. Variable domain in full (rest from reference TRBV19 and TRBJ1-3): DGGITQSPKYLFRKEGQNVTLSCEQNLNHDAMYWYRQDPGQGLRLIYYSQIVNDFQKGDIAEGYSVSREKKESFPLTVTSAQKNPTAFYLCASSYIVGNTIYFGEGSWLTVV.

The rearrangement links TRBV5-1 to TRBJ1-1; D remains ambiguous. Germline V lookup: CDR1 SGHRS, CDR2 YFSETQ. This CDR3 has 17 amino acids. Trimming cost V 7 bases and J 1 base, with 23 bases left between them. The CDR3 region has the DNA TGCGCCAGCCGCAACCTACGAAACGGGGAGTCGAACACTGAAGCTTTCTTT. This codes for CASRNLRNGESNTEAFF.

The rearrangement uses TRBV6-4 and TRBJ1-2; tentatively, D is TRBD1 (6 bases). This CDR3 region has 13 residues. In germline, CDR1 is MRHNA, CDR2 SNTAGT. Trimming took off 7 bases at V and 4 bases at J, with 13 bases between the two ends. DNA for the CDR3: TGTGCCAGCAAAGGGGGGGACGCCTATGGCTACACCTTC. Translation: CASKGGDAYGYTF.

J is TRBJ2-3 and V is TRBV9; 11 bases are shared with TRBD2. The CDR3 is made up of 16 amino acids. J was trimmed by 4 bases and V by 2 bases; bases with no gene match: 6. Germline V gene sequence: CDR1 SGDLS, CDR2 YYNGEE. This chain's CDR3 is CASSVDSGRVADTQYF. The CDR3 DNA is TGTGCCAGCAGCGTGGATAGCGGGAGGGTAGCAGATACGCAGTATTTT.

This clone occurred a few times. This chain connects TRBV14 to TRBJ2-5, with 7 bases identical to TRBD2. Gene TRBJ2-7 matches the end of the DNA better, so the J call may be wrong. CDR3 length: 17 amino acids. Germline CDR1 reads SGHDN; CDR2 reads FVKESK. CDR3 sequence reads: CASSQDELAASSYEQYF. CDR3 nucleotides: TGTGCCAGCAGCCAAGATGAGCTAGCGGCCAGCTCCTACGAGCAGTACTTC.

V usage is TRBV6-6 and J usage is TRBJ1-4; 8 nucleotides line up with TRBD1. With 7 bases clipped from V and 7 bases from J, the junction kept 11 bases outside the gene matches. This CDR3 has 15 amino acids. Germline CDR1 is MNHNY and CDR2 is SVGAGI (reference sequence). DNA of the CDR3: TGTGCCAGCACGGGACAGGAAAATAGAGGTGAAAAACTGTTTTTT. Translation: CASTGQENRGEKLFF.

This rearrangement joins TRBV28 to TRBJ2-2; D gene ambiguous. V was trimmed by 3 bases and J by 1 base, leaving 6 bases between them. CDR3 length: 14 residues. CDR1 and CDR2 (germline): MDHEN, SYDVKM. The CDR3 loop reads CASSFGRNTGELFF. The DNA for the CDR3 is TGTGCCAGCAGTTTTGGGCGGAACACCGGGGAGCTGTTTTTT.

Notes on this clone: Germline and junction disagree at one end, which may indicate a read error. Additional DNA sequences in this sample encode the identical CDR3. The chain has TRBV10-2 and TRBJ1-4; D is possibly TRBD1 (5 bases). CDR1 and CDR2 (germline): WSHSY, SAAADI. This CDR3 is 16 amino acids long. The CDR3 spells CASSPESSREVSGLFF. In DNA form, the CDR3 reads TGCGCCAGCAGTCCCGAGAGTTCTAGGGAGGTTTCGGGACTGTTCTTT.

This clone turned up a few times. V and J are TRBV7-9 and TRBJ2-7, with TRBD1 matching 10 bases. V trimming: 6 bases; J trimming: 1 base; junction bases outside the gene matches: 9. The CDR3 runs to 16 residues. Germline CDR1 is SEHNR and CDR2 is FQNEAQ (reference sequence). This CDR3 is CASSPLGDRGSYEQYF. The CDR3 nucleotides read TGTGCCAGCAGTCCCCTCGGGGACAGGGGATCCTACGAGCAGTACTTC.

This clone appeared a single time. The gene calls are TRBV5-1 and TRBJ2-7; the match to TRBD1 covers 9 bases. Germline V gives CDR1 SGHRS, CDR2 YFSETQ. V gave up 0 bases and J gave up 2 bases; unmatched junction bases: 0. There are 14 residues in the CDR3. The CDR3 is CASSLGTGAYEQYF. The CDR3 DNA follows: TGCGCCAGCAGCTTGGGGACAGGGGCCTACGAGCAGTACTTC. The variable domain in full, with the rest retrieved from reference TRBV5-1 and TRBJ2-7, is KAGVTQTPRYLIKTRGQQVTLSCSPISGHRSVSWYQQTPGQGLQFLFEYFSETQRNKGNFPGRFSGRQFSNSRSEMNVSTLELGDSALYLCASSLGTGAYEQYFGPGTRLTVT.

CDR3 sequence (DNA): TGCAGCGTTGATCTTAGCGGGAGTATTCTTTTAGGGCAGTTCTTC. Protein sequence: CSVDLSGSILLGQFF. The chain carries TRBV29-1 and TRBJ2-1; the match to TRBD2 covers 9 bases. This CDR3 contains 15 residues. CDR1 is SQVTM and CDR2 is ANQGSEA in the germline V gene. The V gene end was trimmed by 3 bases and the J gene end by 12 bases; junction bases not matched to a gene: 15.

The J gene is TRBJ2-1, the V gene TRBV7-9; the match to TRBD2 covers 11 bases. CDR1 is SEHNR and CDR2 is FQNEAQ in the germline V gene (reference sequence). CDR3 size: 15 residues. The ends lost 2 bases at V and 8 bases at J; junction bases unmatched: 5. CDR3 loop: CASSLLAGGQDEQFF. The CDR3 bases are TGTGCCAGCAGCTTATTAGCGGGAGGGCAGGATGAGCAGTTCTTC.

The chain has TRBV2 and TRBJ2-3, with TRBD2 identical over 14 bases. Looked up from germline, CDR1 is SNHLY and CDR2 is FYNNEI. Trimming removed 6 bases from V and 4 bases from J; junction bases left unmatched: 0. The CDR3 has 14 residues. The CDR3 nucleotides read TGTGCCAGCAGGGGACTAGCGGGAGCAGATACGCAGTATTTT. It specifies CASRGLAGADTQYF.

This sequence joins TRBV5-1 and TRBJ2-3, with 9 nucleotides matching TRBD1. Looked up from germline, CDR1 is SGHRS and CDR2 is YFSETQ. V lost 7 bases and J lost 0; bases outside the gene matches: 6. This CDR3 comprises 15 residues. The CDR3 reads CASGTGTGSTDTQYF. The CDR3 nucleotides are TGCGCCAGCGGGACCGGGACAGGGAGCACAGATACGCAGTATTTT.

The J gene is TRBJ1-2, the V gene TRBV19; perhaps TRBD1 as D (5 bases). With 7 bases removed from V and 4 bases from J, the gap between germline ends came to 13 bases. Germline CDR1 LNHDA, CDR2 SQIVND (reference sequence). The CDR3 length is 13 residues. CDR3 nucleotides: TGTGCCAGTACCGAAGAGCAGGGCTATGGCTACACCTTC. It translates to CASTEEQGYGYTF.

This chain uses TRBV28 with TRBJ1-1; D perhaps matches TRBD1 (5 bases). The CDR3 runs to 15 residues. Germline CDR1 is MDHEN and CDR2 is SYDVKM. V lost 6 bases and J lost 3, with 17 bases in between. As DNA, the CDR3 is TGTGCCAGCAGCCTTCTGGAGGGGTTGCACACTGAAGCTTTCTTT. It yields the protein CASSLLEGLHTEAFF.